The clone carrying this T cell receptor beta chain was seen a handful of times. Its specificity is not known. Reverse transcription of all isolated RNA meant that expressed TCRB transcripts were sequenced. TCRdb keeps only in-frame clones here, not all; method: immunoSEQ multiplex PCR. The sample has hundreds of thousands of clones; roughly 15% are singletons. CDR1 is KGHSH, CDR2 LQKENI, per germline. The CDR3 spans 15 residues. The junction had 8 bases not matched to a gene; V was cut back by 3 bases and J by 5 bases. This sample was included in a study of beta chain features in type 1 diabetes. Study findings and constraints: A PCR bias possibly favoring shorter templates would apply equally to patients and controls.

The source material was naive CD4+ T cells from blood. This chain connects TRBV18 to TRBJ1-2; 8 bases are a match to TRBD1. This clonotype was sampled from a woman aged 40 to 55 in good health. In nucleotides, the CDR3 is TGTGCCAGCTCACCCAGCCAGGGGGCCATGTATGGCTACACCTTC. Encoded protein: CASSPSQGAMYGYTF.